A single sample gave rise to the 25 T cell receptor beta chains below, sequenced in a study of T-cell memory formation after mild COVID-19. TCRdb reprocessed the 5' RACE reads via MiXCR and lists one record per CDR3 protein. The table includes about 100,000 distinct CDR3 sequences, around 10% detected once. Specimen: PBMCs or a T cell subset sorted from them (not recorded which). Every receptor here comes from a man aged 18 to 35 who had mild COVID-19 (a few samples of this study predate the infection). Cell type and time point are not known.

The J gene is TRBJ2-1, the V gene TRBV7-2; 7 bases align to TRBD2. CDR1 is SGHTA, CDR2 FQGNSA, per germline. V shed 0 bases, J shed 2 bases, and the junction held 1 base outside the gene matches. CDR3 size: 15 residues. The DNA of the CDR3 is TGTGCCAGCAGCTTAGCGGCGGGAGCCTACAATGAGCAGTTCTTC. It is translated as CASSLAAGAYNEQFF.

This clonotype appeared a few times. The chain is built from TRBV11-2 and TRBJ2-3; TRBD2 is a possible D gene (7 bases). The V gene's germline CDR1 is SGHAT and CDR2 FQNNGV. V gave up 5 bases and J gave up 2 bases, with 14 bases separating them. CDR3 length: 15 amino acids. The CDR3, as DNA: TGTGCCAGCAGCCGGGCGGGGGCCTCCACAGATACGCAGTATTTT. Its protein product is CASSRAGASTDTQYF.

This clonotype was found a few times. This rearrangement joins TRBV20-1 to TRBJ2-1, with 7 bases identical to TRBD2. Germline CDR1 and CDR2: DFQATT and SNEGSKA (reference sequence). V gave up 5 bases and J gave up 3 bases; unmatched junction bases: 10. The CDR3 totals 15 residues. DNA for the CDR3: TGCAGTGCTCCGTTAGCGGGCATAGACTACAATGAGCAGTTCTTC. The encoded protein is CSAPLAGIDYNEQFF.

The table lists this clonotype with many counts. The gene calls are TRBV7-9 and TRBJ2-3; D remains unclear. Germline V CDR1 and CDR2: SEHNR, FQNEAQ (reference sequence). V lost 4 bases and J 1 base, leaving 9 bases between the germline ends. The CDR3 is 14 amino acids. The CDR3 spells CASSSRQGTDTQYF. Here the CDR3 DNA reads TGTGCCAGCAGCTCGCGGCAGGGCACAGATACGCAGTATTTT.

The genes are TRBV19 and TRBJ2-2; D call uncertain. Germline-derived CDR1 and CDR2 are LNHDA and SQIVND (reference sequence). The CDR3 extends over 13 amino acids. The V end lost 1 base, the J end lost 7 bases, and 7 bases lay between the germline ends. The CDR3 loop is CASSIATVGELFF. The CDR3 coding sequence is TGTGCCAGTAGTATAGCCACCGTCGGGGAGCTGTTTTTT.

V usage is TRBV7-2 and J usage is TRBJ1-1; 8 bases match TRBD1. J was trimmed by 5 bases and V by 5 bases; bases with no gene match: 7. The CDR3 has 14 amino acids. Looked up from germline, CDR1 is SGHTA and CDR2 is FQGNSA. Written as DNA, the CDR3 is TGTGCCAGCAGCCCGAGCACAGGGGGGACTGAAGCTTTCTTT. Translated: CASSPSTGGTEAFF.

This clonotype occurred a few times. CDR3 in amino acids: CASSLPGDLKDGYTF. The CDR3 nucleotides are TGTGCCAGCAGTCTCCCAGGGGACCTTAAGGATGGCTACACCTTC. The V call is TRBV28, the J call TRBJ1-2; possibly TRBD1 for D (6 bases). Germline CDR1 reads MDHEN; CDR2 reads SYDVKM. The CDR3 contains 15 residues. The V gene lost 5 bases and the J gene lost 6 bases, with 19 bases spanning the gap.

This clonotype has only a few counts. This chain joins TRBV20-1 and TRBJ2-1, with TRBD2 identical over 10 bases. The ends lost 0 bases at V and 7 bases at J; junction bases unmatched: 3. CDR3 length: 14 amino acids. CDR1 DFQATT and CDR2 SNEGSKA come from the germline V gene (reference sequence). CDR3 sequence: CSARESGRGNEQFF. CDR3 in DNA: TGCAGTGCTAGAGAAAGCGGGAGGGGAAATGAGCAGTTCTTC.

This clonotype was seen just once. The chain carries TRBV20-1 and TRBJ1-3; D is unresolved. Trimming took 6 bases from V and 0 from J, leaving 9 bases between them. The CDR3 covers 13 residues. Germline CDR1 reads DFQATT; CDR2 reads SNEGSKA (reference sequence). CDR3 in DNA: TGCAGTGCGGGATTTCCCTCTGGAAACACCATATATTTT. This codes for CSAGFPSGNTIYF.

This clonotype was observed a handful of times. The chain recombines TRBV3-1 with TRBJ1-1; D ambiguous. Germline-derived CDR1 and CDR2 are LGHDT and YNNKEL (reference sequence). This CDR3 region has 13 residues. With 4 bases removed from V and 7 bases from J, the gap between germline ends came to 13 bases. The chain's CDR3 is CASSLGSQLEAFF. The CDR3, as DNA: TGTGCCAGCAGCCTGGGCTCCCAGCTTGAAGCTTTCTTT.

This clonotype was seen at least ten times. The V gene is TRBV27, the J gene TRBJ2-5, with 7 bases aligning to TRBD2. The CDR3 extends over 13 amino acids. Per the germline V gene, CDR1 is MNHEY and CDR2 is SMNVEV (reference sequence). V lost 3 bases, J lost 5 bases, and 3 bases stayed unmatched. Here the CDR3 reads CASSLGGVETQYF. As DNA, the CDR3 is TGTGCCAGCAGTTTGGGGGGGGTCGAGACCCAGTACTTC.

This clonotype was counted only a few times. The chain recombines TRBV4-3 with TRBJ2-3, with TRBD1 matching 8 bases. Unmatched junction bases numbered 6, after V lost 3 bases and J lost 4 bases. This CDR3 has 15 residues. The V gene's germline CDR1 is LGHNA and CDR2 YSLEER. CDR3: CASSQRTGMADTQYF. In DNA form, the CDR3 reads TGCGCCAGCAGCCAGAGGACAGGGATGGCAGATACGCAGTATTTT.

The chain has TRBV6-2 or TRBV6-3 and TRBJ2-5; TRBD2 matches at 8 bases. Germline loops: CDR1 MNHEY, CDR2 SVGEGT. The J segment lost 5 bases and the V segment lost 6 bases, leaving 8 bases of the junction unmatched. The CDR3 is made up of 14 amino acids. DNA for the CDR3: TGTGCCAGCAGCCCCGGGACTAGTATCGAGACCCAGTACTTC. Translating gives CASSPGTSIETQYF.

The CDR3 protein is CASSWASGVNEQFF. The DNA of the CDR3 is TGTGCCAGCAGTTGGGCTAGCGGGGTCAATGAGCAGTTCTTC. The rearrangement joins TRBV12-3 or TRBV12-4 to TRBJ2-1; 9 bases match TRBD2. V dropped 4 bases and J dropped 6; count of bases not matched to a gene: 4. This CDR3 is 14 amino acids long.

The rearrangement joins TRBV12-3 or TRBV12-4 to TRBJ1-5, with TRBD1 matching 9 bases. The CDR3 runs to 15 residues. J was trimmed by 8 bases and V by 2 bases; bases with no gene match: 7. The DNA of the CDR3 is TGTGCCAGCAGTTTATCTACAGGGGGCTTGGAGCCCCAGCATTTT. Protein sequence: CASSLSTGGLEPQHF.

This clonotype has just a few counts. The DNA for the CDR3 is TGTGCCAGCAGTACGGGACTTCGGGGCGCCTACGAGCAGTACTTC. Translated: CASSTGLRGAYEQYF. The chain is built from TRBV25-1 and TRBJ2-7, with D possibly matching TRBD2 (6 bases). The CDR3 has 15 residues. In germline, CDR1 is MGHDK, CDR2 SYGVNS. V shed 5 bases and J shed 2 bases, with 16 bases lying between them.

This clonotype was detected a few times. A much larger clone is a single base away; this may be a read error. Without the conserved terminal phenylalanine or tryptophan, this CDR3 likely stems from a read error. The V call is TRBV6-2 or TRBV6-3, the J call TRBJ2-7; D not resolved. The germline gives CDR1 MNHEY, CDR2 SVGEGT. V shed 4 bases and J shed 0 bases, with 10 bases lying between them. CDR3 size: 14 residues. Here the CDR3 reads CASSSRTDSYEQYL. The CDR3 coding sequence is TGTGCCAGCAGTTCCCGGACGGACTCCTACGAGCAGTACTTA.

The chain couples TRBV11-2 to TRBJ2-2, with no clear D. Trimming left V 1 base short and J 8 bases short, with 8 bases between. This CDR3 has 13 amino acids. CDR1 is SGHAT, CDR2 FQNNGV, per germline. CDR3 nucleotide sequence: TGTGCCAGCAGCTTAGTATTGACAGGGGAGCTGTTTTTT. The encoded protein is CASSLVLTGELFF.

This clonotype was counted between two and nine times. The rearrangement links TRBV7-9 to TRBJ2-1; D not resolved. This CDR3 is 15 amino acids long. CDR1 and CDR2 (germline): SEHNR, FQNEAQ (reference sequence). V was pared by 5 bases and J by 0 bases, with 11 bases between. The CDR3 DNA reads TGTGCCAGCAGCAAAAGCAGTTACTCCTACAATGAGCAGTTCTTC. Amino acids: CASSKSSYSYNEQFF. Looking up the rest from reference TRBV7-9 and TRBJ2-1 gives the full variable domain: DTGVSQNPRHKITKRGQNVTFRCDPISEHNRLYWYRQTLGQGPEFLTYFQNEAQLEKSRLLSDRFSAERPKGSFSTLEIQRTEQGDSAMYLCASSKSSYSYNEQFFGPGTRLTVL.

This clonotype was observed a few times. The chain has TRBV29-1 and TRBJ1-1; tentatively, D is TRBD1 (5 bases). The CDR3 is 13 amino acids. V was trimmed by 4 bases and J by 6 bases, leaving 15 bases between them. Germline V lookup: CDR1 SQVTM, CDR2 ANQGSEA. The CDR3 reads CSVVIGEIAEAFF. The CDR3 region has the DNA TGCAGCGTTGTCATAGGGGAGATCGCTGAAGCTTTCTTT. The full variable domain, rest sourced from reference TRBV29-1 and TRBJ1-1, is SAVISQKPSRDICQRGTSLTIQCQVDSQVTMMFWYRQQPGQSLTLIATANQGSEATYESGFVIDKFPISRPNLTFSTLTVSNMSPEDSSIYLCSVVIGEIAEAFFGQGTRLTVV.

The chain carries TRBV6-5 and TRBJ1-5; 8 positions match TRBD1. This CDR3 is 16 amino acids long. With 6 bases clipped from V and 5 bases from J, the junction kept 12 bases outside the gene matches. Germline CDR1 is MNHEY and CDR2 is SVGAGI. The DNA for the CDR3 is TGTGCCAGCAGCCGCCCGAGACAGGGGATCGATCAGCCCCAGCATTTT. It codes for CASSRPRQGIDQPQHF.

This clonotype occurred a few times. The CDR3 sequence: CASSRAGVGLNSPLHF. In DNA, the CDR3 is TGTGCCAGCAGCAGAGCAGGGGTCGGCCTCAATTCACCCCTCCACTTT. The chain employs TRBV7-9 and TRBJ1-6, with D perhaps TRBD1 (6 bases). Trimming shortened V by 5 bases and J by 7 bases, and 18 bases separated the two germline ends. The CDR3 runs to 16 residues. Looked up from germline, CDR1 is SEHNR and CDR2 is FQNEAQ (reference sequence).

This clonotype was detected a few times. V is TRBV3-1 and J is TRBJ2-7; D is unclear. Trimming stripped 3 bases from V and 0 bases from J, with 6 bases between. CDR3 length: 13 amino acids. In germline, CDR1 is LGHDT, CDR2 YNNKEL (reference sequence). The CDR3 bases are TGTGCCAGCAGCCACAGGTACTCCTACGAGCAGTACGTC. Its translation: CASSHRYSYEQYV.

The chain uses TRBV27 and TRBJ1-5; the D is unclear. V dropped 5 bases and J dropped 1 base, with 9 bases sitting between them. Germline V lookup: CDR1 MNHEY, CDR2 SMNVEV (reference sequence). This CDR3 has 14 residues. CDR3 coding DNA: TGTGCCAGCAGTCTCGGGATCAGCAATCAGCCCCAGCATTTT. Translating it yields CASSLGISNQPQHF.

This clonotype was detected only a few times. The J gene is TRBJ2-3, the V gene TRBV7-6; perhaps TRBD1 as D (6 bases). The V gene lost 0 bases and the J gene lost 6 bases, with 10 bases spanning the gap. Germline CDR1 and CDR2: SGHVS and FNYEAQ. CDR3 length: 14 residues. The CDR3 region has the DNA TGTGCCAGCAGCTTAGCGCAGGGGTGGGATACGCAGTATTTT. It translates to CASSLAQGWDTQYF.